This T cell receptor beta chain was sequenced for a study of Graves' ophthalmopathy and Graves' hyperthyroidism. RNA transcripts served as template for amplifying TCR beta CDR3 sequences. A first-round RT-PCR used HTBI primers, followed by a second-round multiplex PCR. TCRdb redid the calling of the multiplex PCR reads with MiXCR, one entry per CDR3 protein. This sample has about 590,000 distinct CDR3 sequences; about 35% occur once, and the top ten carry roughly 4%. Study-wide results and limits: For separating ophthalmopathy from stable hyperthyroidism, a 13-signature model gave less than 90% sensitivity and 75% to 83% specificity.

Germline lookup yields CDR1 SNHLY and CDR2 FYNNEI. This CDR3 comprises 14 residues. The diagnostic workup employed clinical symptoms, serum thyroxine, TRAb, thyroid ultrasound and orbital computed tomography. As for this clonotype: Its antigen is unidentified. One end of the junction does not line up with germline, which may come from a read error.

Input material: peripheral blood or thyroid tissue (not recorded which). The chain carries TRBV2 and TRBJ2-7; D gene ambiguous. This sequence originates from an adult man with Graves' hyperthyroidism. This chain's CDR3 is CASSLTEDPYEQYF. The CDR3 DNA reads as TGCGCCAGCAGCTTAACGGAAGATCCCTACGAGCAGTACTTC.